The text below deals with one T cell receptor (beta chain). Those who participated ranged in age from roughly 18 to 89 years and resided in 20 to 25 US areas. Authors' data handling: Reference gene primer amplification in the assay estimated nucleated cell counts. Data came from immunoSEQ multiplex PCR; TCRdb stores just in-frame clones and leaves some out. V and J calls and clone size are given by that table; D and trimming were obtained from the DNA. The profile shows 250,000 to 350,000 clones, over 75% of them singletons. The data were taken from a study of blood T cell repertoires in COVID-19. The wider study: Acute-phase and convalescent COVID-19 samples originated in the United States, Italy and Spain. Sample material is recorded as cDNA or gDNA derived from T cells, B-cell-depleted T cells, or PBMCs.

The CDR3 loop spans 16 amino acids. The germline CDR1 and CDR2 sequences are LNHDA and SQIVND (reference sequence). Trimming stripped 5 bases from V and 0 bases from J, with 14 bases between. The V and J genes are TRBV19 and TRBJ2-1, with D tentatively TRBD2 (5 bases). The sample comprised PBMCs or T cells enriched from blood (not recorded which). This clonotype originated in a woman aged 25 to 45 who had recovered from COVID-19. The CDR3: CASSPEGGSSYNEQFF. The CDR3 DNA reads as TGTGCCAGTAGTCCCGAGGGTGGAAGCTCCTACAATGAGCAGTTCTTC. Variable domain in full (rest from reference TRBV19 and TRBJ2-1): DGGITQSPKYLFRKEGQNVTLSCEQNLNHDAMYWYRQDPGQGLRLIYYSQIVNDFQKGDIAEGYSVSREKKESFPLTVTSAQKNPTAFYLCASSPEGGSSYNEQFFGPGTRLTVL.